What follows are 13 T cell receptor beta chains derived from one specimen sequenced in a study of T cells after yellow fever vaccination. TCRdb passed the 5' RACE reads through MiXCR, listing each CDR3 protein once. The data hold about 63,000 distinct CDR3 sequences, with about 7% observed a single time. The sequences come from CD8+ T cells sorted from PBMCs, collected 15 days after the yellow fever booster vaccination. The receptors here all came from a man aged 25 to 45 who received the YFV17D yellow fever vaccine.

This clonotype was picked up many times. The genes are TRBV6-5 and TRBJ2-7; D perhaps matches TRBD2 (6 bases). This CDR3 contains 12 residues. The germline V and J ends were trimmed by 8 bases and 0 bases, with 8 bases remaining between them. Germline values: CDR1 MNHEY, CDR2 SVGAGI. Written as DNA, the CDR3 is TGTGCCAGCGGGGACTCCTCCTACGAGCAGTACTTC. It codes for CASGDSSYEQYF.

This clonotype was detected ten times or more. The chain is built from TRBV12-3 or TRBV12-4 and TRBJ2-3, with 8 bases matching TRBD2. With V trimmed by 5 bases and J by 6 bases, 4 bases remained unmatched. CDR3 length: 13 residues. The chain's CDR3 is CASSRRLADTQYF. The CDR3 coding sequence is TGTGCCAGCAGTCGAAGACTAGCGGATACGCAGTATTTT.

The gene calls are TRBV9 and TRBJ1-2; D might be TRBD1 (5 bases). Trimming took 4 bases from V and 8 from J, leaving 24 bases between them. This CDR3 is 16 amino acids long. CDR1 is SGDLS, CDR2 YYNGEE, per germline. The CDR3 region is CASSLPLTRGSEGYTF. The CDR3 DNA reads as TGTGCCAGCAGCCTCCCCTTGACTAGGGGATCGGAAGGCTACACCTTC.

This clonotype has at least ten counts. The genes are TRBV7-2 and TRBJ2-7, with D tentatively TRBD2 (5 bases). Trimming removed 2 bases from V and 2 bases from J, with 10 bases in between. CDR3 length: 14 amino acids. The germline V gene has CDR1 SGHTA and CDR2 FQGNSA. CDR3 DNA: TGTGCCAGCAGCTTAATGGGAGCAGCCTACGAGCAGTACTTC. Residues: CASSLMGAAYEQYF.

This clonotype was detected ten times or more. The chain has TRBV11-2 and TRBJ2-2; D gene unclear. Trimming took off 5 bases at V and 6 bases at J, with 7 bases between the two ends. This CDR3 has 12 amino acids. Germline V CDR1 and CDR2: SGHAT, FQNNGV. DNA for the CDR3: TGTGCCAGCAGCGGGAAACCCGGGGAGCTGTTTTTT. Amino acids: CASSGKPGELFF.

This clonotype was detected ten times or more. The chain combines TRBV12-3 or TRBV12-4 with TRBJ2-5; D is unresolved. The V and J ends lost 3 bases and 4 bases respectively, with 3 bases between them. The CDR3 is made up of 11 amino acids. The CDR3 loop is CASSFSETQYF. DNA of the CDR3: TGTGCCAGCAGTTTCTCAGAGACCCAGTACTTC.

In this sample, this clonotype turned up many times. The chain carries TRBV2 and TRBJ2-2, with D tentatively TRBD1 (7 bases). The CDR3 spans 13 residues. Trimming removed 10 bases at V and 3 bases at J, with 12 bases between. Germline CDR1 reads SNHLY; CDR2 reads FYNNEI. CDR3 nucleotides: TGTGCCATCCAGGGGGGCGACACCGGGGAGCTGTTTTTT. Translating gives CAIQGGDTGELFF.

This clonotype was detected ten times or more. V is TRBV19 and J is TRBJ2-1; D gene uncertain. The V gene lost 2 bases and the J gene lost 0 bases, with 8 bases spanning the gap. Germline V CDR1 and CDR2: LNHDA, SQIVND (reference sequence). The CDR3 consists of 15 residues. The CDR3 region is CASSIIWSSYNEQFF. CDR3 nucleotides: TGTGCCAGTAGTATAATCTGGAGCTCCTACAATGAGCAGTTCTTC.

J is TRBJ1-3 and V is TRBV11-2, with D unresolved. The CDR3 runs 20 residues. The germline V and J ends were trimmed by 2 bases and 2 bases, with 25 bases remaining between them. The germline gives CDR1 SGHAT, CDR2 FQNNGV. The CDR3 nucleotides read TGTGCCAGCAGCTTACTCTCTACTATTGGTTTCGAGGGAACTGGAAACACCATATATTTT. Translation gives CASSLLSTIGFEGTGNTIYF.

This clonotype was detected ten times or more. This chain joins TRBV20-1 and TRBJ2-2; D perhaps matches TRBD2 (5 bases). Germline CDR1 and CDR2: DFQATT and SNEGSKA (reference sequence). This CDR3 comprises 12 residues. V was clipped by 6 bases and J by 1 base, with 6 bases between them. CDR3 nucleotides: TGCAGTGCCAGCGGGAACACCGGGGAGCTGTTTTTT. This codes for CSASGNTGELFF.

This clonotype has just a few counts. This sequence joins TRBV10-3 and TRBJ1-1, with D perhaps matching TRBD1 (6 bases). V was cut by 7 bases and J by 3 bases, with 12 bases left in between. This CDR3 has 13 residues. Per germline, CDR1 ENHRY and CDR2 SYGVKD. The DNA of the CDR3 is TGTGCCATCACTCAACAGGGAGACACTGAAGCTTTCTTT. It yields the protein CAITQQGDTEAFF.

Details on this clonotype: This may stem from a read error, because a much larger clone lies one nucleotide away. The chain uses TRBV7-2 and TRBJ2-7, with 7 bases fitting TRBD1. The CDR3 spans 13 residues. Trimming at V came to 7 bases and at J to 7 bases, leaving 10 bases not matched to a gene. Germline values: CDR1 SGHTA, CDR2 FQGNSA. The CDR3 nucleotides are TGTGCCAGCAACCCCGGACAGGTTGTGGAGCAGTACTTC. It yields the protein CASNPGQVVEQYF.

This clonotype came up many times. The chain recombines TRBV15 with TRBJ2-2, with D maybe TRBD2 (5 bases). The V end lost 3 bases, the J end lost 0 bases, and 8 bases lay between the germline ends. This CDR3 region has 15 residues. Germline CDR1 and CDR2: LNHNV and YYDKDF (reference sequence). CDR3 sequence: CATSSGLPNTGELFF. The CDR3 region has the DNA TGTGCCACCAGCAGTGGACTGCCGAACACCGGGGAGCTGTTTTTT.